Included here is one T cell receptor beta chain sequence, with context. In the authors' workflow: Nucleated cell counts were estimated from reference gene primer amplification. Sequencing used immunoSEQ multiplex PCR; TCRdb keeps in-frame clones, though not all of them. V and J calls and clone size are given by that table; D and trimming were obtained from the DNA. The sample lists 150,000 or so clones, roughly 82% seen once, with over 12% in the top ten. The data were obtained in a study of blood T cell repertoires in COVID-19. CDR3 length equals 14 residues. The germline V gene encodes CDR1 SGHAT and CDR2 FQNNGV. V was clipped by 4 bases and J by 5 bases, with 11 bases between them.

V gene TRBV11-2 combines with J gene TRBJ2-2; D might be TRBD1 (5 bases). The sequence was collected from a human donor with acute or convalescent COVID-19. The donor label of this sample is uncertain. The source material was peripheral blood. DNA for the CDR3: TGTGCCAGCAGCTCGGTTGGGGCGACCGGGGAGCTGTTTTTT. As protein: CASSSVGATGELFF.